The 8 T cell receptor beta chains below come from one sample, sequenced in a study of T cell clonality in common variable immunodeficiency. Clones were sequenced by immunoSEQ multiplex PCR, and TCRdb holds only the in-frame ones, with some missing. The repertoire shows 57,000 or so clones, none seen only once; the top ten take more than 1.5%. Sequencing was performed on peripheral blood mononuclear cells. The receptors derive from a person aged 18-70 years in good health.

This clone was seen ten or more times. The read comes to an end 3 residues before the CDR3 does, leaving the germline J gene to fill in the end. The V and J genes are TRBV7-6 and TRBJ1-2; 11 bases are a match to TRBD1. J lost 1 base, V lost 5 bases, and 3 bases had no gene match. There are 15 residues in the CDR3. Germline CDR1 is SGHVS and CDR2 is FNYEAQ. CDR3 loop: CASSLGTGGNYGYTF. The part of the CDR3 DNA that was read is TGTGCCAGCAGCCTCGGGACAGGGGGTAACTATGGC.

In this sample, this clone turned up many times. The read stops 3 residues short of the end of the CDR3; the missing end is completed from the germline J gene. This rearrangement joins TRBV2 to TRBJ2-2; tentatively, D is TRBD1 (6 bases). The V gene lost 7 bases and the J gene lost 2 bases, with 17 bases spanning the gap. Germline V gene sequence: CDR1 SNHLY, CDR2 FYNNEI. This CDR3 is 16 amino acids long. Partial CDR3 DNA: TGTGCCAGCAAACAGATTGGGACATTTAACACCGGGGAG. This codes for CASKQIGTFNTGE. From start to end, the CDR3 is CASKQIGTFNTGELFF.

At least ten counts were recorded for this clone. The part of the CDR3 DNA that was read is TGCAGCGTTCCTGACAGAATCCAAGAGACC. Translated, it gives CSVPDRIQET. The CDR3, in full, reads CSVPDRIQETQYF. The chain is built from TRBV29-1 and TRBJ2-5; a weak D match, TRBD1 (5 bases). The read halts 3 residues ahead of the CDR3 end, with the missing end drawn from the germline J gene. V lost 5 bases and J 1 base, leaving 11 bases between the germline ends. CDR1 is SQVTM, CDR2 ANQGSEA, per germline. This CDR3 comprises 13 residues.

This clone was seen repeatedly, ten times or more. Germline and junction disagree at one end, which may indicate a read error. The CDR3 end is not reached by the read, which stops 3 residues before it; the germline J gene fills it in. This sequence joins TRBV4-2 and TRBJ2-1; TRBD1 is a possible D gene (6 bases). The length of the CDR3 is 15 residues. From germline, CDR1 is LGHNA and CDR2 YNFKEQ. CDR3 DNA, as far as it was read: TGCGCCAGCAGCCAAGGACAGTTCTCCTACAATGAG. This encodes CASSQGQFSYNE. The whole CDR3 protein reads CASSQGQFSYNEQFF.

There are many counts of this clone. The read ends 3 residues before the CDR3 terminus; that terminus is restored from the germline J gene. V gene TRBV5-1 combines with J gene TRBJ2-3, with D possibly matching TRBD2 (5 bases). The CDR3 length is 15 residues. CDR1 and CDR2 from the germline V gene are SGHRS and YFSETQ. Trimming left V 5 bases short and J 1 base short, with 14 bases between. CDR3 residues: CASSFVFGGTDTQYF. CDR3 bases read: TGCGCCAGCAGTTTTGTTTTCGGGGGCACAGATACG.

This clone was detected many times. The CDR3 end lies 3 residues beyond the end of the read and is filled in from the germline J gene. The V call is TRBV2, the J call TRBJ2-1; 9 bases map to TRBD2. V dropped 3 bases and J dropped 8; count of bases not matched to a gene: 5. CDR3 length equals 14 residues. Per germline, CDR1 SNHLY and CDR2 FYNNEI. The CDR3 sequence: CASSEGLAGYEQFF. The sequenced CDR3 bases are TGTGCCAGCAGTGAGGGACTAGCCGGCTATGAG. The variable domain in full, completed from reference TRBV2 and TRBJ2-1, reads EPEVTQTPSHQVTQMGQEVILRCVPISNHLYFYWYRQILGQKVEFLVSFYNNEISEKSEIFDDQFSVERPDGSNFTLKIRSTKLEDSAMYFCASSEGLAGYEQFFGPGTRLTVL.

This clone was seen ten or more times. The sequenced fragment ends 3 residues before the CDR3 boundary, so the rest is inferred from the germline J gene. The chain employs TRBV19 and TRBJ2-3, with D tentatively TRBD2 (5 bases). The germline V gene encodes CDR1 LNHDA and CDR2 SQIVND (reference sequence). Trimming removed 3 bases at V and 2 bases at J, with 15 bases between. The CDR3 runs to 16 residues. The DNA read from the CDR3 is TGTGCCAGTAGTATTCCCCGGGGTAGGAACACAGATACG. It specifies CASSIPRGRNTDT. The entire CDR3 protein reads CASSIPRGRNTDTQYF.

In its sample, this clone was seen many times. Sequencing ends 3 residues short of the CDR3 end; the germline J gene provides the rest. V and J are TRBV20-1 and TRBJ2-5; 8 nucleotides match TRBD2. CDR3 size: 13 residues. CDR1 is DFQATT, CDR2 SNEGSKA, per germline (reference sequence). V shed 5 bases, J shed 5 bases, and the junction held 7 bases outside the gene matches. The chain's CDR3 is CSALRGDSETQYF. Incomplete CDR3 DNA: TGCAGTGCTTTGCGGGGGGATTCTGAGACC.